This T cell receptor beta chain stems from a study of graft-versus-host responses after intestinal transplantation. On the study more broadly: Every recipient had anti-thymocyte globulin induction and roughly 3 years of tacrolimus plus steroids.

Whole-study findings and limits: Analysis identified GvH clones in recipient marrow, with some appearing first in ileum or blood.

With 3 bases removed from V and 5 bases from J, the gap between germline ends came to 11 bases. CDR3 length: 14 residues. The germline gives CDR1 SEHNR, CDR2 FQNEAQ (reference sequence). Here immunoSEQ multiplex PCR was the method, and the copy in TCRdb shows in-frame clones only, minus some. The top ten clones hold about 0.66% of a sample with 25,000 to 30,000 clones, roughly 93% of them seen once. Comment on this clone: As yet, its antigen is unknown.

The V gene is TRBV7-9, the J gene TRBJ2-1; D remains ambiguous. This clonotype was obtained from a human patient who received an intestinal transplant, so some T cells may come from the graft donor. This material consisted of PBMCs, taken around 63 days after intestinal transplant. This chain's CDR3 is CASSFSWIDNEQFF. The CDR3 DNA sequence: TGTGCCAGCAGCTTTAGCTGGATCGACAATGAGCAGTTCTTC.